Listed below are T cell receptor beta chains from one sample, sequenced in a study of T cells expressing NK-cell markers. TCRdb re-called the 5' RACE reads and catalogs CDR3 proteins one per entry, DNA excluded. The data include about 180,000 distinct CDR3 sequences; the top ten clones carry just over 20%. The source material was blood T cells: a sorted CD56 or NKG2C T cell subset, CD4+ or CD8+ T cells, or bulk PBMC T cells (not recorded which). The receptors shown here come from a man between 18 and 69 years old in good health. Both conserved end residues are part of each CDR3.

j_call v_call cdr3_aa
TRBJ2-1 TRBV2 CASSELAGLNEQFF
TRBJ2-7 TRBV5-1 CASSLAMGYEQYF
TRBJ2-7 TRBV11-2 CASSLLRDTYEQYF
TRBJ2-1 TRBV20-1 CSASSRGLGGYEQFF
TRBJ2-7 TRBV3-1 CASSQEDRGYFEQYF
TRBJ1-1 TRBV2 CASSDRMGRMNTEAFF
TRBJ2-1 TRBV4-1 CASSQGTGSDEQFF
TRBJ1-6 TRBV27 CASSLSGPSPLHF
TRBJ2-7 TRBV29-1 CSVEGGRGSYEQYF
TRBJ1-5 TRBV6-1 CATMDRYSNQPQHF
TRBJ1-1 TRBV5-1 CASSFTGQGMGVNTEAFF
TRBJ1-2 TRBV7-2 CASSAHPGQGVSYGYTF
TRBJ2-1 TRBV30 CAWSQYQGSFF
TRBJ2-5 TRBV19 CASSIRTVSTFQETQYF
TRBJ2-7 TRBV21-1 CASSKNYQGDEQYF
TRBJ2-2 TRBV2 CASSYAGATGELFF
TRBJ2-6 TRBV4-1 CASKRQFSGANVLTF
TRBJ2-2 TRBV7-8 CASSSDGGNTGELFF
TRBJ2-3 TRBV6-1 CASRETGGGPDTQYF
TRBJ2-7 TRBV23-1 CASRKFDRGQYEQYF
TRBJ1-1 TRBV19 CASSTDLGTEAFF
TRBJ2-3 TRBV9 CASSVGGSRGDTQYF
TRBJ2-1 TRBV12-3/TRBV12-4 CASRASGGAAEQFF
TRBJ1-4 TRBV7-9 CASSPQGSGEKLFF
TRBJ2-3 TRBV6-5 CASSYSGLQGWGEDTQYF
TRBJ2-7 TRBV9 CASSVGSQTSEEQYF
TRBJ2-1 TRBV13 CASSPGLVHEQFF